Only a few counts were recorded for the clone carrying this T cell receptor (beta chain). Its antigen is unknown. Preparation of the TCRbeta library involved a method that used unique molecular identifiers. MiXCR was run by TCRdb on the PCR reads, yielding one entry per CDR3 protein. The profile covers about 500,000 distinct CDR3 sequences, with about an eighth appearing a single time and approximately 15% taken by the ten largest. The data were taken from a study of T-cell reconstitution after alpha-beta-depleted transplantation in children. Study-wide results and caveats: There were some patients whose high TCRbeta diversity at day 60 came from surviving recipient T cells and thymic progenitors.

With 2 bases removed from V and 4 bases from J, the gap between germline ends came to 11 bases. Germline CDR1 reads SEHNR; CDR2 reads FQNEAQ (reference sequence). This CDR3 contains 15 residues. The V call is TRBV7-9, the J call TRBJ1-4; no firm D call. This receptor was obtained from a female patient aged 2-15 years who had a stem cell transplant for aplastic anemia, so the T cells may come from the graft donor. Sequences were derived from PBMCs, mostly from graft donor cells, sampled 180 days after TCRalphabeta/CD19-depleted stem cell transplant. CDR3 nucleotide sequence: TGTGCCAGCAGCTTATCCCGAGCCTATAATGAAAAACTGTTTTTT. Translated, it gives CASSLSRAYNEKLFF.